Listed below are T cell receptor beta chains from one sample, sequenced in a study of cytomegalovirus exposure and HLA in healthy donors. Clones were read by immunoSEQ multiplex PCR, and TCRdb kept only the in-frame ones, dropping some. The sample lists around 130,000 clones; about four fifths were seen once. Sample: PBMCs. These receptors were taken from a male donor in good health and CMV-seropositive. CDR3s include the opening cysteine and the closing phenylalanine or tryptophan. The order of the fields is V gene, D gene, J gene, clone size, CDR3 protein, CDR3 DNA. The D gene is left open where the match is weak. Clone size appears in some rows only: once, few, many, or a class for an expanded clone.

v_gene: TRBV11-2; d_gene: TRBD2; j_gene: TRBJ2-3; abundance: once; CDR3aa: CASSPAPSGSTDTQYF; CDR3nt: TGTGCCAGCAGCCCCGCCCCTAGCGGTAGCACAGATACGCAGTATTTT
v_gene: TRBV11-2; d_gene: TRBD1; j_gene: TRBJ2-3; abundance: few; CDR3aa: CASSVPGQGAYTQYF; CDR3nt: TGTGCCAGCAGCGTGCCGGGACAGGGGGCCTATACGCAGTATTTT
v_gene: TRBV15; d_gene: -; j_gene: TRBJ2-1; abundance: -; CDR3aa: CATSRDVAFNEQFF; CDR3nt: TGTGCCACCAGCAGAGATGTGGCTTTTAATGAGCAGTTCTTC
v_gene: TRBV30; d_gene: TRBD1; j_gene: TRBJ2-5; abundance: -; CDR3aa: CAWLRDRGVGTQYF; CDR3nt: TGTGCCTGGCTCCGGGACAGGGGCGTCGGGACCCAGTACTTC
v_gene: TRBV28; d_gene: TRBD1; j_gene: TRBJ1-4; abundance: -; CDR3aa: CASSQKTGVVEKLFF; CDR3nt: TGTGCCAGCAGCCAGAAGACAGGGGTTGTTGAAAAACTGTTTTTT
v_gene: TRBV11-2; d_gene: -; j_gene: TRBJ1-1; abundance: -; CDR3aa: CASSAVHTEAFF; CDR3nt: TGTGCCAGCAGCGCGGTGCACACTGAAGCTTTCTTT
v_gene: TRBV7-8; d_gene: TRBD1; j_gene: TRBJ2-2; abundance: -; CDR3aa: CANSRGQINTGELFF; CDR3nt: TGTGCCAACAGTCGGGGACAGATAAACACCGGGGAGCTGTTTTTT
v_gene: TRBV6-1; d_gene: TRBD1; j_gene: TRBJ1-5; abundance: -; CDR3aa: CASSQGASNQPQHF; CDR3nt: TGTGCCAGCAGCCAGGGGGCGAGCAATCAGCCCCAGCATTTT
v_gene: TRBV28; d_gene: TRBD2; j_gene: TRBJ2-3; abundance: -; CDR3aa: CASRGAGEGSTDTQYF; CDR3nt: TGTGCCAGCAGAGGGGCGGGAGAGGGGAGCACAGATACGCAGTATTTT
v_gene: TRBV11-3; d_gene: -; j_gene: TRBJ2-1; abundance: -; CDR3aa: CASSLGRVGSSYNEQFF; CDR3nt: TGTGCCAGCAGCTTAGGTCGGGTCGGGAGCTCCTACAATGAGCAGTTCTTC
v_gene: TRBV11-2; d_gene: TRBD1; j_gene: TRBJ2-7; abundance: -; CDR3aa: CASSLVGGGQGAREQYF; CDR3nt: TGTGCCAGCAGCTTAGTGGGCGGGGGACAGGGGGCTCGCGAGCAGTACTTC